This TCR beta chain came from a study of shared clonotypes between healthy human individuals. Every donor was a Caucasian adult from Nashville, Tennessee. Study results and limitations: Enrolling few donors narrowed the genetic and exposure-history diversity that was represented. Measured sharing among donors was expected to vary with sequencing depth.

Germline CDR1 reads MDHEN; CDR2 reads SYDVKM. The CDR3 contains 15 residues. Trimming stripped 6 bases from V and 4 bases from J, with 16 bases between. Repertoires were generated with immunoSEQ multiplex PCR, while TCRdb's copy carries only in-frame clones and drops some. The sample yields about 2.5 million clones, roughly 92% seen once. This clone appeared a single time. What it binds is not known. The J gene is TRBJ1-5, the V gene TRBV28, with D maybe TRBD1 (6 bases). Sample: naive CD4+ T cells from PBMCs. The subset was: CD45RA+ positively selected. This receptor was obtained from a man aged 18 to 29 in good health. Some clones in this sample may be carry-over from other donors' samples. DNA for the CDR3: TGTGCCAGCAGGGTCCCGGGTCAGGGGAATCAGCCCCAGCATTTT. Protein sequence: CASRVPGQGNQPQHF.